This TCR beta chain was retrieved from a study of graft-versus-host responses after intestinal transplantation. Study-level information: Transplants given to recipients were multivisceral, liver-intestinal, or isolated intestinal.

Broader study findings: GvH clones occurred in recipient marrow; some first appeared in ileum or blood. Patients with graft-donor T cell macrochimerism had high graft-versus-host to host-versus-graft clonal ratios in allografts. After transplant, early declines in HvG clones were associated with peak levels of circulating GvH clones.

A note on this clone: The antigen remains unidentified.

Assay used: immunoSEQ multiplex PCR; TCRdb lists only in-frame clones, some missing. This table has about 120,000 clones, approximately 96% appearing once. The sample here was unstimulated CD8+ T cells sorted from spleen or lymph node cells, taken before intestinal transplant. The source is a human donor who received an intestinal transplant.

CDR3 protein: CASSYQANYGYTF. CDR3 in DNA: TGTGCCAGCAGTTATCAGGCAAACTATGGCTACACCTTC. The V gene is TRBV6-5, the J gene TRBJ1-2; D call uncertain. This CDR3 contains 13 residues. CDR1 is MNHEY and CDR2 is SVGAGI in the germline V gene. The germline V and J ends were trimmed by 3 bases and 2 bases, with 7 bases remaining between them.